These 24 T cell receptor beta chains share one sample of origin, sequenced in a study of blood T cell repertoires in COVID-19 (TCRdb year 2020). Library creation used the immunoSEQ multiplex PCR assay. Drawn from immuneACCESS, this table holds only the in-frame rearrangements with V and J called that TCRdb kept. Clones are partly lost; checked studies trace under half to an unresolved V gene and leave the rest unexplained. The table for this sample lists under 250,000 clones; 80% to 85% of them were counted only once. 3% to 3.5% of the sample goes to the ten largest clones. The sequencing sample was made of peripheral blood. These receptors all come from a woman in her thirties who had recovered from COVID-19.

This chain uses TRBV3-1 (or the pseudogene TRBV3-2) with TRBJ1-5; no clear D. V lost 1 base, J lost 6 bases, and 16 bases lay in between. The CDR3 covers 16 residues. The germline CDR1 and CDR2 sequences are LGHDT and YNNKEL (reference sequence). CDR3 sequence (DNA): TGTGCCAGCAGCCAAGGCCCCCCTTCCACAGCTCAGCCCCAGCATTTT. The encoded protein is CASSQGPPSTAQPQHF.

V gene TRBV6-5 combines with J gene TRBJ2-2, with 7 bases fitting TRBD2. Germline trimming cut 7 bases from V and 6 bases from J; bases unmatched to any gene: 5. The CDR3 has 13 residues. Germline values: CDR1 MNHEY, CDR2 SVGAGI. The DNA for the CDR3 is TGTGCCAGCACCGGGAGGAAGGCCGGGGAGCTGTTTTTT. It specifies CASTGRKAGELFF.

The V and J genes are TRBV10-3 and TRBJ2-1; 7 bases are shared with TRBD2. CDR3 length: 17 residues. Trimming at V came to 5 bases and at J to 3 bases, leaving 13 bases not matched to a gene. Germline V lookup: CDR1 ENHRY, CDR2 SYGVKD. CDR3 sequence: CAISLMGGASGYNEQFF. CDR3 nucleotides: TGTGCCATCAGTTTAATGGGAGGGGCTAGCGGCTACAATGAGCAGTTCTTC.

CDR3 in amino acids: CASRATPGREGGYTF. CDR3 DNA: TGTGCCAGCAGGGCAACCCCCGGCAGGGAAGGAGGCTACACCTTC. The V and J genes are TRBV2 and TRBJ1-2; tentative D call: TRBD1 (5 bases). The CDR3 runs 15 residues. V was trimmed by 6 bases and J by 8 bases, leaving 22 bases between them. Germline V lookup: CDR1 SNHLY, CDR2 FYNNEI.

V and J are TRBV21-1 and TRBJ1-2; whether TRBD1, the table's D call, matches the DNA was not checked. TRBV21-1 is a pseudogene. This CDR3 is built from 17 residues. CDR3 sequence reads: CASSKDPTRGENYGYTF. Written as DNA, the CDR3 is TGTGCCAGCAGCAAAGACCCCACAAGGGGTGAAAACTATGGCTACACCTTC.

The rearrangement joins TRBV19 to TRBJ2-2; 7 bases agree with TRBD2. V shed 6 bases and J 0 bases; nucleotides not matched to a gene: 7. The CDR3 contains 16 residues. Germline V gene data show CDR1 as LNHDA and CDR2 as SQIVND (reference sequence). CDR3 protein: CASRTRLAANTGELFF. CDR3 nucleotides: TGTGCCAGTAGGACTCGACTAGCTGCGAACACCGGGGAGCTGTTTTTT.

This chain joins TRBV4-2 and TRBJ2-5; 7 bases are shared with TRBD2. J was trimmed by 3 bases and V by 0 bases; bases with no gene match: 4. From germline, CDR1 is LGHNA and CDR2 YNFKEQ. This CDR3 has 15 residues. CDR3 residues: CASSQEGGRKETQYF. CDR3 coding DNA: TGTGCCAGCAGCCAAGAGGGGGGGAGGAAAGAGACCCAGTACTTC.

V usage is TRBV28 and J usage is TRBJ2-5; D might be TRBD2 (5 bases). This CDR3 is built from 15 residues. V lost 6 bases to trimming and J lost 0 bases, with 14 bases between them. Germline V lookup: CDR1 MDHEN, CDR2 SYDVKM. CDR3 amino acids: CASSGEARYQETQYF. DNA for the CDR3: TGTGCCAGCAGCGGGGAAGCGAGGTACCAAGAGACCCAGTACTTC.

Only one count was recorded for this clone. V is TRBV6-5 and J is TRBJ1-1, with 10 bases aligning to TRBD1. In germline, CDR1 is MNHEY, CDR2 SVGAGI. The V and J ends lost 2 bases and 3 bases, in that order; junction bases with no gene match: 3. There are 15 residues in the CDR3. CDR3: CASSYGDRGYTEAFF. In DNA form, the CDR3 reads TGTGCCAGCAGTTACGGGGACAGGGGATACACTGAAGCTTTCTTT.

The genes are TRBV10-3 and TRBJ2-1, with D maybe TRBD2 (6 bases). There are 16 residues in the CDR3. V lost 3 bases and J 5 bases, leaving 17 bases between the germline ends. CDR1 ENHRY and CDR2 SYGVKD come from the germline V gene. The CDR3 DNA follows: TGTGCCATCAGTGAAAGTTGGGCTAGCGCTAACAATGAGCAGTTCTTC. Protein: CAISESWASANNEQFF.

The chain carries TRBV7-7 and TRBJ2-3; maybe TRBD1 (5 bases). Trimming left V 1 base short and J 6 bases short, with 11 bases between. The germline CDR1 and CDR2 sequences are SSHAT and FNYEAQ (reference sequence). CDR3 length equals 14 residues. CDR3 region: CASSLGGRRDTQYF. CDR3 bases: TGTGCCAGCAGCTTAGGGGGCCGCCGCGATACGCAGTATTTT.

CDR3 residues: CASSTNLAAYEQYF. For the CDR3, the DNA is TGTGCCAGCAGTACTAACCTAGCGGCCTACGAGCAGTACTTC. The chain joins TRBV6-5 to TRBJ2-7, with 7 bases fitting TRBD2. Unmatched junction bases numbered 6, after V lost 5 bases and J lost 2 bases. This CDR3 is built from 14 residues. Germline loops: CDR1 MNHEY, CDR2 SVGAGI.

The V and J genes are TRBV4-2 and TRBJ2-2, with TRBD2 identical over 7 bases. CDR1 and CDR2 (germline): LGHNA, YNFKEQ. The CDR3 sequence is 16 residues long. Trimming cost V 1 base and J 8 bases; bases outside gene matches: 10. The CDR3 DNA follows: TGTGCCAGCAGCCAAGTTTACGTAGCGGGTCAAGGGGAGCTGTTTTTT. Translated: CASSQVYVAGQGELFF.

V usage is TRBV24-1 and J usage is TRBJ2-1; D is uncertain. Trimming removed 5 bases from V and 0 bases from J, with 10 bases in between. CDR3 length equals 15 residues. CDR1 and CDR2 (germline): KGHDR, SFDVKD. The CDR3 sequence: CATSGYVSSYNEQFF. In DNA, the CDR3 is TGTGCCACCAGTGGTTACGTGAGCTCCTACAATGAGCAGTTCTTC.

This chain connects TRBV7-6 to TRBJ2-2; 11 nucleotides line up with TRBD1. The CDR3 is made up of 15 amino acids. Trimming removed 4 bases from V and 6 bases from J; junction bases left unmatched: 4. The V gene's germline CDR1 is SGHVS and CDR2 FNYEAQ. In nucleotides, the CDR3 is TGTGCCAGCAGCTCCGGACAGGGGGCAGCCGGGGAGCTGTTTTTT. Encoded protein: CASSSGQGAAGELFF. Based on the CDR3 plus reference TRBV7-6 and TRBJ2-2, the full variable domain is GAGVSQSPRYKVTKRGQDVALRCDPISGHVSLYWYRQALGQGPEFLTYFNYEAQQDKSGLPNDRFSAERPEGSISTLTIQRTEQRDSAMYRCASSSGQGAAGELFFGEGSRLTVL.

The chain employs TRBV5-4 and TRBJ2-2; D call uncertain. CDR1 is SGHNT and CDR2 is YYREEE in the germline V gene (reference sequence). The CDR3 has 14 amino acids. Trimming removed 0 bases from V and 2 bases from J, with 5 bases in between. CDR3 region: CASSLASNTGELFF. DNA for the CDR3: TGTGCCAGCAGCTTGGCCTCCAACACCGGGGAGCTGTTTTTT. Together with reference TRBV5-4 and TRBJ2-2, the CDR3 gives the full variable domain: ETGVTQSPTHLIKTRGQQVTLRCSSQSGHNTVSWYQQALGQGPQFIFQYYREEENGRGNFPPRFSGLQFPNYSSELNVNALELDDSALYLCASSLASNTGELFFGEGSRLTVL.

The chain is built from TRBV3-1 (or the pseudogene TRBV3-2) and TRBJ2-2; 15 bases agree with TRBD2. The germline gives CDR1 LGHDT, CDR2 YNNKEL (reference sequence). Trimming at V came to 2 bases and at J to 3 bases, leaving 7 bases not matched to a gene. There are 19 residues in the CDR3. The CDR3 DNA follows: TGTGCCAGCAGCCAACCCCGGACTAGCGGGAGGGGGGACACCGGGGAGCTGTTTTTT. Translating gives CASSQPRTSGRGDTGELFF.

The chain combines TRBV29-1 with TRBJ2-7; the match to TRBD2 covers 7 bases. Germline V CDR1 and CDR2: SQVTM, ANQGSEA. The CDR3 contains 14 residues. J lost 0 bases, V lost 5 bases, and 7 bases had no gene match. In DNA form, the CDR3 reads TGCAGCGTTTCACTAGCGCGAAGCTCCTACGAGCAGTACTTC. Translating it yields CSVSLARSSYEQYF.

The gene calls are TRBV24-1 and TRBJ2-3; 14 bases align to TRBD2. This CDR3 comprises 17 residues. V trimming: 4 bases; J trimming: 3 bases; junction bases outside the gene matches: 5. Germline V gene data show CDR1 as KGHDR and CDR2 as SFDVKD. CDR3 coding DNA: TGTGCCACCAGTGACCGACTAGCGGGAGGGAATACAGATACGCAGTATTTT. As protein: CATSDRLAGGNTDTQYF.

This clone has a single count. This chain links TRBV5-6 with TRBJ1-6; D not resolved. This CDR3 has 15 residues. V lost 3 bases, J lost 10 bases, and 17 bases lay in between. Germline CDR1 is SGHDT and CDR2 is YYEEEE. The CDR3 loop is CASSWAPAEKSPLHF. The CDR3 DNA is TGTGCCAGCAGCTGGGCCCCGGCCGAGAAGTCACCCCTCCACTTT.

This chain uses TRBV2 with TRBJ2-3; the D gene is possibly TRBD1 (5 bases). Deletions cut 5 bases from V and 6 bases from J, with 12 bases between. Germline V gives CDR1 SNHLY, CDR2 FYNNEI. This CDR3 is 13 amino acids long. CDR3: CASSLGVGDTQYF. CDR3 DNA sequence: TGTGCCAGCAGTCTAGGGGTCGGGGATACGCAGTATTTT.

V is TRBV28 and J is TRBJ2-2, with 8 positions matching TRBD1. V shed 6 bases and J 6 bases; nucleotides not matched to a gene: 3. This CDR3 contains 13 residues. Germline loops: CDR1 MDHEN, CDR2 SYDVKM. DNA for the CDR3: TGTGCCAGCAGGGCAGGGGGCTCCGGGGAGCTGTTTTTT. Encoded protein: CASRAGGSGELFF.

The J gene is TRBJ2-4, the V gene TRBV11-3, with D unresolved. The germline V and J ends were trimmed by 3 bases and 8 bases, with 11 bases remaining between them. The CDR3 covers 13 residues. Per germline, CDR1 SGHNT and CDR2 YENEEA. DNA of the CDR3: TGTGCCAGCAGCTTGGCTGTCTCCCACATTCAGTACTTC. It yields the protein CASSLAVSHIQYF.

This chain uses TRBV19 with TRBJ2-3, with a tentative D call TRBD2 (5 bases). The germline CDR1 and CDR2 sequences are LNHDA and SQIVND (reference sequence). The CDR3 has 15 residues. Trimming pared 5 bases from V and 2 bases from J, leaving 14 bases between. CDR3 in amino acids: CASSLRGGPTDTQYF. CDR3 bases: TGTGCCAGTAGTCTCAGAGGAGGCCCCACAGATACGCAGTATTTT.